This paragraph covers one TCR beta chain sequence. Antigen unknown. The CDR3 consists of 17 residues. Germline CDR1 SGHAT, CDR2 FQNNGV. Trimming shortened V by 1 base and J by 9 bases, and 22 bases separated the two germline ends. The study sampled blood at baseline, cycle 4 day 1, and cycle 7 day 1. The data stem from a study of OX40 agonist ivuxolimab in advanced cancers. Overall study results and limits: Among the lowest peripheral clonal expansion occurred in 0.1-3.0 mg/kg partial responders. Expanded clones were, on average, more numerous in CD8+ T cells than in CD4+.

Sequencing used immunoSEQ multiplex PCR; TCRdb keeps in-frame clones, though not all of them. Altogether 65,000 to 85,000 clones are present, roughly nine tenths being singletons, with the ten largest covering 7.6%. The V gene is TRBV11-2, the J gene TRBJ1-5; a possible D gene is TRBD1 (5 bases). The receptor comes from an adult with an advanced solid tumor such as melanoma, head and neck, liver or kidney cancer. Sequencing was performed on CD4+ or CD8+ T cells sorted from blood, taken in a trial of the OX40 agonist ivuxolimab. The CDR3 DNA is TGTGCCAGCAGCTTAGGCCCGGACACCCTGAGTGGACGGCCCCAGCATTTT. Its translation is CASSLGPDTLSGRPQHF.